This T cell receptor beta chain was sequenced for a study of blood T cell repertoires in COVID-19. The method was immunoSEQ multiplex PCR; TCRdb's version includes in-frame clones alone and lacks a portion of them. Found here are 130,000 to 150,000 clones, 87% of them singletons; the top ten hold about two fifths. The material sequenced was peripheral blood. This TCR was sampled from a man in his fifties or sixties who had recovered from COVID-19.

CDR3 residues: CASSVSSGGHNEQFF. CDR3 DNA sequence: TGCGCCAGCAGTGTGTCGAGCGGGGGTCACAATGAGCAGTTCTTC. The chain joins TRBV10-1 to TRBJ2-1; 8 bases align to TRBD2. CDR3 length: 15 residues. Trimming took 4 bases from V and 5 from J; bases not matched to a gene: 7. Germline CDR1 WNHNN, CDR2 SYGVQD (reference sequence).